This record looks at one T cell receptor (beta chain) sequence and its context. Its antigen is unidentified. This sample was taken from a study of OX40 agonist ivuxolimab in advanced cancers. Overall study context: The group had a mean age of 60 years, ranged from roughly 23 to 90, and was 80% to 90% male. Study conclusions and caveats: The authors did not determine the antigen specificity of the expanded peripheral T cells.

Germline loops: CDR1 SNHLY, CDR2 FYNNEI. The CDR3 is 14 residues long. Unmatched junction bases numbered 6, after V lost 5 bases and J lost 6 bases. People who had autoimmune disease history or systemic immunosuppression were excluded. Baseline was the first blood sampling point, followed by cycle 4 day 1 and cycle 7 day 1. The data were produced by immunoSEQ multiplex PCR, yet TCRdb's version contains in-frame clones alone and is incomplete. Here the sample spans approximately 57,000 clones, about 81% being singletons. The source of this sequence is an adult with an advanced solid tumor such as melanoma, head and neck, liver or kidney cancer. Material: CD4+ or CD8+ T cells sorted from blood, obtained in a trial of the OX40 agonist ivuxolimab. The chain has TRBV2 and TRBJ1-5, with 8 positions matching TRBD1. The DNA of the CDR3 is TGTGCCAGCAGTTTAGGGACAGGAGGTCAGCCCCAGCATTTT. Its protein product is CASSLGTGGQPQHF.